This T cell receptor beta chain was sequenced during a study of control samples from healthy donors and cancer patients. The table came from immunoSEQ multiplex PCR; TCRdb's copy has only in-frame clones and leaves some out. The sample holds about 150,000 clones; approximately 94% are singletons and the top ten take approximately 6%. The CDR3 is made up of 11 amino acids. Per germline, CDR1 WSHSY and CDR2 SAAADI. V dropped 6 bases and J dropped 4 bases, with 7 bases sitting between them. The sequence was obtained from a man aged 40-49 years in good health. Material for sequencing was blood. The chain uses TRBV10-2 and TRBJ2-7; D may be TRBD1 (6 bases). DNA for the CDR3: TGCGCCAGCAGACAGGGATACGAGCAGTACTTC. This gives the protein CASRQGYEQYF.